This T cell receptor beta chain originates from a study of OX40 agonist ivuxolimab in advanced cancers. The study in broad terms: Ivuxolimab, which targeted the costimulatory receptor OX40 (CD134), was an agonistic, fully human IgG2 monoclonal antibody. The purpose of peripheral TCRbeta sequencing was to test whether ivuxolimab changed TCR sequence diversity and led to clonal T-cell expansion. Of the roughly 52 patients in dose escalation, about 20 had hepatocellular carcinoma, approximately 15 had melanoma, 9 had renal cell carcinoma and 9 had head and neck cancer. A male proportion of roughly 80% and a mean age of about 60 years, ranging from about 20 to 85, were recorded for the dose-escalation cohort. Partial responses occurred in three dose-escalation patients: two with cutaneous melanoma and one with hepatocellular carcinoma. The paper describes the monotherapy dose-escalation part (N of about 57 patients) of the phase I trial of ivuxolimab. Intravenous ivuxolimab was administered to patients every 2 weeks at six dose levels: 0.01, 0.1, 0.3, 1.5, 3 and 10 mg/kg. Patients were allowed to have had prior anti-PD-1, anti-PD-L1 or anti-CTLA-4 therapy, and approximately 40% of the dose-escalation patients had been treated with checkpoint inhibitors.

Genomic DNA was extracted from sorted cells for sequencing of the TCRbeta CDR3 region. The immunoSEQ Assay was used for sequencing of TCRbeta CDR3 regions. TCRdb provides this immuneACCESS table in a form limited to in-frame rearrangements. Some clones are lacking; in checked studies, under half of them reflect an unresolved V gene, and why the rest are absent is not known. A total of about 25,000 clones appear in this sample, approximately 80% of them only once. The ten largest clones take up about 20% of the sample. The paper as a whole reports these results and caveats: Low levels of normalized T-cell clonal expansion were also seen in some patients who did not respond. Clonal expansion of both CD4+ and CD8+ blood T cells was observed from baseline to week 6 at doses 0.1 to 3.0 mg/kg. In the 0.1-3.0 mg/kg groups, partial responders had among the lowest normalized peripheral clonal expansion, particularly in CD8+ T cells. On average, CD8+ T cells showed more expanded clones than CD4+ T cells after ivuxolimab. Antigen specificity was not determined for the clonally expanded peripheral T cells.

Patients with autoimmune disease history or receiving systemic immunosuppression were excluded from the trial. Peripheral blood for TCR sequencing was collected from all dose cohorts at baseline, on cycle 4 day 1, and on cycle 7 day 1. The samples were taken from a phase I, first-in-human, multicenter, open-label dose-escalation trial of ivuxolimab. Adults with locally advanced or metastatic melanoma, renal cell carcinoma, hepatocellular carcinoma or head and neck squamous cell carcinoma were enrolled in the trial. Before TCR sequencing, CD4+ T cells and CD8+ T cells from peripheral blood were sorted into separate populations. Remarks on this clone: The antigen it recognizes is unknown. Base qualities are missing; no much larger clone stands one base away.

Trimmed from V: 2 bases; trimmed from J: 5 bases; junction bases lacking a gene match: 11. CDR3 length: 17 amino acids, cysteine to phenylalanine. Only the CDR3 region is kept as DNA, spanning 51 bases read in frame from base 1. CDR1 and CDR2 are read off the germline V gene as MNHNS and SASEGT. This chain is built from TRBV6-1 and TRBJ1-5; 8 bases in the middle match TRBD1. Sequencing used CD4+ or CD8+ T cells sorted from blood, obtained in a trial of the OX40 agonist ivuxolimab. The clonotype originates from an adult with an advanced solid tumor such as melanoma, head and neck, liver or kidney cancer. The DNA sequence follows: TGTGCCAGCAGTGAATCCCCGGACAGGGATCTCTATCAGCCCCAGCATTTT. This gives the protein CASSESPDRDLYQPQHF.